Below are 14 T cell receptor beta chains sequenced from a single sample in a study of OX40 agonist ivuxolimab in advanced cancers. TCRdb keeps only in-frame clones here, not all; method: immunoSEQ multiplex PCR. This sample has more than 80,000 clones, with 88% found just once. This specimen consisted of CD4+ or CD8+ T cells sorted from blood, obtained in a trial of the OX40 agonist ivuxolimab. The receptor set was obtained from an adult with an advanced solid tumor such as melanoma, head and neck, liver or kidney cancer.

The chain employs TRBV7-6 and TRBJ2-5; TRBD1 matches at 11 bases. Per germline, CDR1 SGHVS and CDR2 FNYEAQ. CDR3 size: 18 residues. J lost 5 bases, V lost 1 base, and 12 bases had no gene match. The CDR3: CASSLVPAGQGAGETQYF. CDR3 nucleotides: TGTGCCAGCAGCTTAGTACCAGCCGGACAGGGGGCGGGGGAGACCCAGTACTTC.

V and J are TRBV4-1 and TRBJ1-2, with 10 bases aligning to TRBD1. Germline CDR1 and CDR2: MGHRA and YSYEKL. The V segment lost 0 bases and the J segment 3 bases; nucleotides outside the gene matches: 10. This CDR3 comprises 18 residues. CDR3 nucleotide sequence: TGCGCCAGCAGCCAAGACCGACTTGGACAGGGGGTAGACTATGGCTACACCTTC. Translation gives CASSQDRLGQGVDYGYTF.

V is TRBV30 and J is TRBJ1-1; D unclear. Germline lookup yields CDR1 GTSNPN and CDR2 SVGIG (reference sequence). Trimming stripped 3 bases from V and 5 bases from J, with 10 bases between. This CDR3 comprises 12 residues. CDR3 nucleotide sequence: TGTGCCTGGAGATTTATGGGGACTGAAGCTTTCTTT. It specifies CAWRFMGTEAFF. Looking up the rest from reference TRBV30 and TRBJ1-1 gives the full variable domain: SQTIHQWPATLVQPVGSPLSLECTVEGTSNPNLYWYRQAAGRGLQLLFYSVGIGQISSEVPQNLSASRPQDRQFILSSKKLLLSDSGFYLCAWRFMGTEAFFGQGTRLTVV.

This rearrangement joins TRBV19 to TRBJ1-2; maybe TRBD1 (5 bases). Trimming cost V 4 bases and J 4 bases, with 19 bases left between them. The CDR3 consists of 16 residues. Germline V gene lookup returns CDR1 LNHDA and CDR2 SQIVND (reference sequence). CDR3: CASSNGDGRTGYGYTF. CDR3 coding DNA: TGTGCCAGTAGTAACGGGGACGGCAGAACGGGCTATGGCTACACCTTC.

The CDR3 sequence is CSVEQGWNTEAFF. CDR3 DNA sequence: TGCAGCGTTGAGCAGGGATGGAACACTGAAGCTTTCTTT. This sequence joins TRBV29-1 and TRBJ1-1; D perhaps matches TRBD1 (5 bases). The CDR3 spans 13 residues. V was clipped by 3 bases and J by 1 base, with 9 bases between them. CDR1 SQVTM and CDR2 ANQGSEA come from the germline V gene.

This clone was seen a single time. Here the CDR3 reads CASSPFGGDGDYEQYF. The DNA for the CDR3 is TGTGCCAGCTCACCTTTTGGAGGGGATGGCGACTACGAGCAGTACTTC. The chain joins TRBV18 to TRBJ2-7; the D gene is possibly TRBD2 (6 bases). CDR1 and CDR2 from the germline V gene are KGHSH and LQKENI. With 3 bases removed from V and 3 bases from J, the gap between germline ends came to 18 bases. The CDR3 totals 16 residues.

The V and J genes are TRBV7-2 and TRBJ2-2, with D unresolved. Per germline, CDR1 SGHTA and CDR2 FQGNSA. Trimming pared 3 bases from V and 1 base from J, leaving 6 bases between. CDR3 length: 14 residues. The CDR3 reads CASSLYVNTGELFF. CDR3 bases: TGTGCCAGCAGCTTGTACGTGAACACCGGGGAGCTGTTTTTT. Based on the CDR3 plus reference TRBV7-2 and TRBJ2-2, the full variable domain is GAGVSQSPSNKVTEKGKDVELRCDPISGHTALYWYRQSLGQGLEFLIYFQGNSAPDKSGLPSDRFSAERTGGSVSTLTIQRTQQEDSAVYLCASSLYVNTGELFFGEGSRLTVL.

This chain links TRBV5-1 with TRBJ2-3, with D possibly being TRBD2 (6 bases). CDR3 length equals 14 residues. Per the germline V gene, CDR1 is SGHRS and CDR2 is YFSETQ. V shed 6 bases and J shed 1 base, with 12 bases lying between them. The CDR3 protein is CASKGSGGTDTQYF. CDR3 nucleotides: TGCGCCAGCAAGGGTAGCGGCGGCACAGATACGCAGTATTTT.

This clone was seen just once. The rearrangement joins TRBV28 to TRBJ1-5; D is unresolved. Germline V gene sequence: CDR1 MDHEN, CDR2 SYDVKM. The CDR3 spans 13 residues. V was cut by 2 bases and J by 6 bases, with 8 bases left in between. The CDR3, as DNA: TGTGCCAGCAGTTTACAGGTAGCTCAGCCCCAGCATTTT. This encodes CASSLQVAQPQHF.

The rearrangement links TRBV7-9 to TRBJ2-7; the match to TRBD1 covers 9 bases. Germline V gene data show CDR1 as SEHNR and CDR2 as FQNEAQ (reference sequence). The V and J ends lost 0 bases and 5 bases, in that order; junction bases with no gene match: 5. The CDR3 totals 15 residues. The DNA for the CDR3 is TGTGCCAGCAGCTTAGCGCGACAGGGGGTCGACGAGCAGTACTTC. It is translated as CASSLARQGVDEQYF.

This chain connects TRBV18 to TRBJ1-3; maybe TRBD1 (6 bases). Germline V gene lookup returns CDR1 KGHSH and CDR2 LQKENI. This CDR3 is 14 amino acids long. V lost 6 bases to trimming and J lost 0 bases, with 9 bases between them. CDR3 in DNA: TGTGCCAGCTCGGGGGCGAGCTCTGGAAACACCATATATTTT. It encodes CASSGASSGNTIYF.

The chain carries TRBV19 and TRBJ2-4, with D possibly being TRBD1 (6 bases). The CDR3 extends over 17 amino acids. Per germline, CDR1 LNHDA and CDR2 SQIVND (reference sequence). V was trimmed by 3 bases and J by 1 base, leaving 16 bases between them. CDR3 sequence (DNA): TGTGCCAGTAGTATCTTACCCCAGGGGCGGGCCAAAAACATTCAGTACTTC. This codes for CASSILPQGRAKNIQYF. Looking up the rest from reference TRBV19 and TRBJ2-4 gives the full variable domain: DGGITQSPKYLFRKEGQNVTLSCEQNLNHDAMYWYRQDPGQGLRLIYYSQIVNDFQKGDIAEGYSVSREKKESFPLTVTSAQKNPTAFYLCASSILPQGRAKNIQYFGAGTRLSVL.

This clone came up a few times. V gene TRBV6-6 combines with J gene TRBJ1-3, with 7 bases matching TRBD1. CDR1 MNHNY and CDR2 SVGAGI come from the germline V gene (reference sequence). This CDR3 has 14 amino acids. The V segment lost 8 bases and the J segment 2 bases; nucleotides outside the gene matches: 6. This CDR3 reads CASGGDRAGNTIYF. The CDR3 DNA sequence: TGTGCCAGCGGGGGCGACAGGGCTGGAAACACCATATATTTT.

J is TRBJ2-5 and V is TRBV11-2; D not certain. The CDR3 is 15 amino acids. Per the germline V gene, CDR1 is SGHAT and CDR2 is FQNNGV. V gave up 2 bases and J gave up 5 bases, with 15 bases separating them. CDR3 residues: CASSLPVGIAETQYF. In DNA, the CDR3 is TGTGCCAGCAGCTTACCGGTAGGCATTGCGGAGACCCAGTACTTC.